These 18 T cell receptor beta chains share one sample of origin, sequenced in a study of a mutant IDH1 vaccine in newly diagnosed glioma. Time point: week 11, during vaccination. All doses held 300 ug of mutant IDH1 20-mer peptide, with topical imiquimod. Antigens for these TCRs are unknown. Method: immunoSEQ multiplex PCR; TCRdb's copy keeps in-frame clones and lacks some. This repertoire shows under 150,000 clones, around 80% found once; its top ten account for approximately 5%. The source was PBMCs, collected from a glioma patient whose treatment included an IDH1 peptide vaccine. These receptors were taken from a man aged 35 to 55 with glioma.

The sample holds a few counts of this clone. The chain employs TRBV14 and TRBJ2-3; 7 bases fit TRBD1. This CDR3 is 14 amino acids long. CDR1 SGHDN and CDR2 FVKESK come from the germline V gene. V was clipped by 0 bases and J by 6 bases; unmatched bases: 3. CDR3 in DNA: TGTGCCAGCAGCCAAGAGGTGACAGGGGATACGCAGTATTTT. This encodes CASSQEVTGDTQYF.

The chain couples TRBV7-8 to TRBJ1-2; TRBD1 aligns across 7 bases. The ends lost 5 bases at V and 3 bases at J; junction bases unmatched: 6. Germline values: CDR1 SGHVS, CDR2 FQNEAQ. The CDR3 is 14 residues long. CDR3 protein: CASSAAGGYYGYTF. In DNA form, the CDR3 reads TGTGCCAGCAGCGCCGCAGGGGGATACTATGGCTACACCTTC.

The chain employs TRBV2 and TRBJ2-2; 10 positions match TRBD1. Looked up from germline, CDR1 is SNHLY and CDR2 is FYNNEI. Trimming took 6 bases from V and 4 from J; bases not matched to a gene: 5. CDR3 length: 15 amino acids. The CDR3 sequence is CASRLGQGSTGELFF. The CDR3 DNA is TGTGCCAGCAGGCTGGGACAGGGGAGCACCGGGGAGCTGTTTTTT.

The V call is TRBV18, the J call TRBJ2-3; D may be TRBD1 (6 bases). Germline CDR1 KGHSH, CDR2 LQKENI. The length of the CDR3 is 15 residues. V was shortened by 6 bases and J by 4 bases, with 17 bases between the two germline ends. CDR3 DNA: TGTGCCAGCTCGGCCGTGGCAGGGGTAGCAGATACGCAGTATTTT. Protein sequence: CASSAVAGVADTQYF.

V is TRBV7-3 and J is TRBJ2-2, with 7 bases matching TRBD1. The CDR3 runs 13 residues. From germline, CDR1 is SGHTA and CDR2 FQGTGA. V dropped 5 bases and J dropped 5; count of bases not matched to a gene: 2. CDR3 region: CASSVQGTGELFF. The CDR3 region has the DNA TGTGCCAGCAGCGTACAGGGGACCGGGGAGCTGTTTTTT. The whole variable domain, remainder taken from reference TRBV7-3 and TRBJ2-2, is GAGVSQTPSNKVTEKGKYVELRCDPISGHTALYWYRQSLGQGPEFLIYFQGTGAADDSGLPNDRFFAVRPEGSVSTLKIQRTERGDSAVYLCASSVQGTGELFFGEGSRLTVL.

V gene TRBV5-1 combines with J gene TRBJ2-7; tentative D call: TRBD1 (6 bases). Germline CDR1 is SGHRS and CDR2 is YFSETQ. Trimming removed 0 bases from V and 6 bases from J, with 16 bases in between. The CDR3 has 15 amino acids. The CDR3 reads CASSLEGQGFGEQYF. CDR3 DNA: TGCGCCAGCAGCTTGGAAGGGCAGGGGTTCGGCGAGCAGTACTTC. The variable domain in full, completed from reference TRBV5-1 and TRBJ2-7, reads KAGVTQTPRYLIKTRGQQVTLSCSPISGHRSVSWYQQTPGQGLQFLFEYFSETQRNKGNFPGRFSGRQFSNSRSEMNVSTLELGDSALYLCASSLEGQGFGEQYFGPGTRLTVT.

The gene calls are TRBV4-3 and TRBJ2-5; D unclear. Trimming took 2 bases from V and 2 from J, leaving 6 bases between them. The CDR3 extends over 13 amino acids. The germline V gene has CDR1 LGHNA and CDR2 YSLEER. The CDR3 bases are TGCGCCAGCAGCCAAAACACGCAAGAGACCCAGTACTTC. This codes for CASSQNTQETQYF.

The chain links TRBV5-3 to TRBJ2-1, with 7 bases fitting TRBD2. TRBV5-3 qualifies as an ORF whose function is uncertain. This CDR3 contains 16 residues. J lost 0 bases, V lost 0 bases, and 3 bases had no gene match. CDR3 DNA sequence: TGTGCCAGAAGCTTGGTGCGCGGGAGCTCCTACAATGAGCAGTTCTTC. This sequence encodes CARSLVRGSSYNEQFF.

The chain links TRBV7-9 to TRBJ2-1, with TRBD1 as a possible D gene (6 bases). The germline V gene encodes CDR1 SEHNR and CDR2 FQNEAQ (reference sequence). This CDR3 has 14 residues. V lost 8 bases, J lost 2 bases, and 13 bases lay in between. The CDR3 spells CASSGEITYNEQFF. CDR3 nucleotides: TGTGCCAGCTCAGGGGAAATTACCTACAATGAGCAGTTCTTC.

This clone has a single count. The chain joins TRBV18 to TRBJ2-5; 8 bases fit TRBD1. The CDR3 length is 16 residues. Losses at the gene ends were 2 bases for V and 5 bases for J; bases not matched to a gene: 10. Germline CDR1 reads KGHSH; CDR2 reads LQKENI. CDR3 amino acids: CASSPVAGGIGETQYF. In DNA, the CDR3 is TGTGCCAGCTCACCAGTCGCAGGGGGCATCGGGGAGACCCAGTACTTC.

The chain joins TRBV4-1 to TRBJ2-1; D unclear. Trimming took off 3 bases at V and 6 bases at J, with 12 bases between the two ends. The CDR3 has 14 amino acids. The germline CDR1 and CDR2 sequences are MGHRA and YSYEKL. The CDR3 here is CASSQETGRNEQFF. In nucleotides, the CDR3 is TGCGCCAGCAGCCAGGAGACGGGCCGCAATGAGCAGTTCTTC.

The chain combines TRBV11-2 with TRBJ2-7, with unresolved D. Germline V gene sequence: CDR1 SGHAT, CDR2 FQNNGV. The V and J ends lost 4 bases and 2 bases respectively, with 12 bases between them. The CDR3 runs to 14 residues. CDR3 loop: CASSSDWGTYEQYF. CDR3 coding DNA: TGTGCCAGCAGCTCCGACTGGGGTACCTACGAGCAGTACTTC.

The chain is built from TRBV9 and TRBJ2-2; 7 nucleotides align to TRBD1. J was trimmed by 2 bases and V by 0 bases; bases with no gene match: 10. CDR3 length equals 18 residues. Germline CDR1 SGDLS, CDR2 YYNGEE. CDR3 region: CASSVVGVTGPNTGELFF. CDR3 in DNA: TGTGCCAGCAGCGTAGTAGGGGTGACAGGGCCCAACACCGGGGAGCTGTTTTTT. Together with reference TRBV9 and TRBJ2-2, the CDR3 gives the full variable domain: DSGVTQTPKHLITATGQRVTLRCSPRSGDLSVYWYQQSLDQGLQFLIQYYNGEERAKGNILERFSAQQFPDLHSELNLSSLELGDSALYFCASSVVGVTGPNTGELFFGEGSRLTVL.

This sequence joins TRBV6-1 and TRBJ1-4, with a possible D match to TRBD1 (5 bases). This CDR3 region has 16 residues. V was pared by 1 base and J by 4 bases, with 13 bases between. CDR1 is MNHNS, CDR2 SASEGT, per germline. CDR3 in amino acids: CASSEGSGRGNEKLFF. CDR3 sequence (DNA): TGTGCCAGCAGTGAAGGATCCGGGAGGGGTAATGAAAAACTGTTTTTT.

The rearrangement uses TRBV7-9 and TRBJ2-7, with 11 bases identical to TRBD2. The CDR3 is 16 residues long. After removal of 0 bases from V and 1 base from J, the junction contained 2 bases not matched to a gene. CDR1 is SEHNR, CDR2 FQNEAQ, per germline (reference sequence). The CDR3 is CASSLAPSGGSYEQYF. The CDR3 DNA sequence: TGTGCCAGCAGCTTAGCCCCTAGCGGGGGGTCCTACGAGCAGTACTTC.

The V call is TRBV15, the J call TRBJ2-7; 10 nucleotides line up with TRBD1. V dropped 0 bases and J dropped 5; count of bases not matched to a gene: 4. The germline CDR1 and CDR2 sequences are LNHNV and YYDKDF (reference sequence). CDR3 length: 15 amino acids. The CDR3 spells CATSREGDRGNEQYF. CDR3 coding DNA: TGTGCCACCAGCAGAGAGGGGGACAGGGGCAACGAGCAGTACTTC.

The chain links TRBV7-8 to TRBJ2-5; D is possibly TRBD2 (5 bases). Looked up from germline, CDR1 is SGHVS and CDR2 is FQNEAQ. The CDR3 covers 15 residues. Trimming removed 1 base at V and 4 bases at J, with 13 bases between. CDR3 loop: CASSLGSGSAETQYF. CDR3 bases: TGTGCCAGCAGCTTAGGATCTGGGAGCGCAGAGACCCAGTACTTC.

The chain recombines TRBV7-2 with TRBJ1-4; no clear D gene. The CDR3 has 16 amino acids. With 3 bases removed from V and 8 bases from J, the gap between germline ends came to 19 bases. From germline, CDR1 is SGHTA and CDR2 FQGNSA. DNA for the CDR3: TGTGCCAGCAGCTTCTTTGTTGGTGGGCGCGGGGAAAAACTGTTTTTT. Translated, it gives CASSFFVGGRGEKLFF.